Listed here are 6 T cell receptor beta chains from one sample, sequenced in a study of monozygotic twins with inflammatory bowel disease. TCRdb re-called the 5' RACE reads and gives one entry per CDR3 protein, without DNA. Its listing shows hundreds of thousands of distinct CDR3 sequences. Specimen: blood. Receptors were obtained from a human donor with ulcerative colitis or Crohn's disease, or a healthy co-twin of an affected twin (not recorded which).

This chain uses TRBV10-3 with TRBJ2-1; checking the TCRdb D call of TRBD1 is not possible without DNA. Germline loops: CDR1 ENHRY, CDR2 SYGVKD. The CDR3 runs to 14 residues. The CDR3 sequence: CAISVGTGKNEQFF.

The chain recombines TRBV7-3 with TRBJ2-2. CDR3 length equals 16 residues. Germline CDR1 is SGHTA and CDR2 is FQGTGA. The chain's CDR3 is CASSLMARSNTGELFF.

The chain uses TRBV27 and TRBJ2-7; TCRdb outputs TRBD1, but without DNA this stays unchecked. There are 14 residues in the CDR3. Germline values: CDR1 MNHEY, CDR2 SMNVEV (reference sequence). The CDR3 sequence is CASSLFAGGYEQYF.

The chain recombines TRBV12-3 or TRBV12-4 with TRBJ2-6; TCRdb proposes TRBD1, but this gene call is untestable without DNA. The CDR3 consists of 18 residues. The CDR3 sequence: CASTVPGPFLSGANVLTF.

This chain uses TRBV28 with TRBJ1-1; TCRdb's D call of TRBD1 is untestable without DNA. Germline V gene sequence: CDR1 MDHEN, CDR2 SYDVKM. The CDR3 extends over 12 amino acids. The CDR3 reads CASSPGSTEAFF.

V usage is TRBV4-3 and J usage is TRBJ2-6; the TRBD1 assignment by TCRdb is unverifiable without DNA. Per germline, CDR1 LGHNA and CDR2 YSLEER. There are 17 residues in the CDR3. The chain's CDR3 is CASSQDSAGAGANVLTF.